This T cell receptor (beta chain) originates from a study of CD8+CD57+ T cells in acquired aplastic anemia. The template for TCR beta VDJ and CDR3 sequence profiling was genomic DNA. TCRdb itself ran the reads through MiXCR, one entry per CDR3 protein. The table lists roughly 170,000 distinct CDR3 sequences, 45% to 60% of them singletons, with about an eighth in the top ten. The germline V gene encodes CDR1 SGHTA and CDR2 FQGNSA. The germline V and J ends were trimmed by 1 base and 5 bases, with 9 bases remaining between them. The CDR3 is made up of 13 amino acids. Selection for sequencing was limited to patients who had shown CD8+CD57+ cell expansion by flow cytometry. A word on this clonotype: The antigen remains undetermined.

Study results and caveats: Both patients and controls carried the same twenty-nine CD8+ CDR3 sequences. A significant difference in CD8+ Simpson's diversity between patients and controls was not found.

This receptor was identified in a human donor with aplastic anemia. Material for sequencing was sorted CD4+, CD8+, or CD8+CD57+ T cells (not recorded which) from PBMCs. The chain uses TRBV7-2 and TRBJ2-7; D not resolved. CDR3: CASSLGPRNEQYF. CDR3 DNA: TGTGCCAGCAGCTTAGGTCCGCGGAACGAGCAGTACTTC.